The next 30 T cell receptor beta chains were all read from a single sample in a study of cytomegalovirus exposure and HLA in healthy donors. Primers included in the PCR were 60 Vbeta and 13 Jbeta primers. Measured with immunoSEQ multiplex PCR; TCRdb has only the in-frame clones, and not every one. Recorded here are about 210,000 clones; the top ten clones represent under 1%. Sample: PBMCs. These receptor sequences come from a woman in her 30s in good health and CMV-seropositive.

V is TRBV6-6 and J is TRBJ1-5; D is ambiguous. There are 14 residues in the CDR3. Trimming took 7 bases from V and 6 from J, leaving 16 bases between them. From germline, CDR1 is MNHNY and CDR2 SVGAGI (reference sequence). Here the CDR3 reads CASIGEISVQPQHF. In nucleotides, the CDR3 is TGTGCCAGCATCGGGGAAATCTCTGTTCAGCCCCAGCATTTT.

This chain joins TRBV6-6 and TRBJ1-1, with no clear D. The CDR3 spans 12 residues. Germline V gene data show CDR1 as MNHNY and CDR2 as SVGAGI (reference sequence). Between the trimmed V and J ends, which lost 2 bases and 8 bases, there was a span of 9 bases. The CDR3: CASSYVAAEAFF. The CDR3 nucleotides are TGTGCCAGCAGTTACGTGGCGGCGGAAGCTTTCTTT.

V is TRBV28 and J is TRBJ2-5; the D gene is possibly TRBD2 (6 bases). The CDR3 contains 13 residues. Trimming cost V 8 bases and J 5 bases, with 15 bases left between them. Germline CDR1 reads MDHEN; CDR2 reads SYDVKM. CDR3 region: CASRTGGRETQYF. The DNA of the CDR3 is TGTGCCAGCCGTACCGGGGGACGGGAGACCCAGTACTTC. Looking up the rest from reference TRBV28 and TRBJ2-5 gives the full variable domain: DVKVTQSSRYLVKRTGEKVFLECVQDMDHENMFWYRQDPGLGLRLIYFSYDVKMKEKGDIPEGYSVSREKKERFSLILESASTNQTSMYLCASRTGGRETQYFGPGTRLLVL.

The CDR3: CATRRDRGLEQYF. DNA of the CDR3: TGTGCCACGCGCCGGGACAGGGGCCTTGAGCAGTACTTC. The genes are TRBV6-5 and TRBJ2-7; 10 nucleotides line up with TRBD1. The V and J ends lost 10 bases and 7 bases, in that order; junction bases with no gene match: 10. This CDR3 is built from 13 residues. Germline CDR1 is MNHEY and CDR2 is SVGAGI.

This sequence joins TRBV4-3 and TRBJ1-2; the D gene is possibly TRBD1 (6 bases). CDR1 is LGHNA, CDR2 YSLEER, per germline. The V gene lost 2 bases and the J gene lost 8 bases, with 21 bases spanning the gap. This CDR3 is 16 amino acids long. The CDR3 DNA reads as TGCGCCAGCAGCCAACCGGACAGCGCCGGTTTATGGGGCTACACCTTC. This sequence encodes CASSQPDSAGLWGYTF.

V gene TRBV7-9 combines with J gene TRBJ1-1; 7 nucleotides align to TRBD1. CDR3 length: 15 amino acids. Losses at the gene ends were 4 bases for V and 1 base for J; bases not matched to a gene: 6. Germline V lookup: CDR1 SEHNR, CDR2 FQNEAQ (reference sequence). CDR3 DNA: TGTGCCAGCAGCTCAGTGAACAGGGGGAACACTGAAGCTTTCTTT. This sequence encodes CASSSVNRGNTEAFF.

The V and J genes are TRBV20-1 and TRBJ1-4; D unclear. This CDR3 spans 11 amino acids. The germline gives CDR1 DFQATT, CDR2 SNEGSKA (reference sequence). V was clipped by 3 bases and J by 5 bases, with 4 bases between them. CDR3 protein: CSARSNEKLFF. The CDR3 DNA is TGCAGTGCTAGGTCAAATGAAAAACTGTTTTTT.

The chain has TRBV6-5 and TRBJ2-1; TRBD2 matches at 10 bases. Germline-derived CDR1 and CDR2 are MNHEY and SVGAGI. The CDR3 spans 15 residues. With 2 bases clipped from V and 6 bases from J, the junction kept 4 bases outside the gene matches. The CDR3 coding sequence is TGTGCCAGCAGTTACGAAAGCGGGAGGGGCAATGAGCAGTTCTTC. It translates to CASSYESGRGNEQFF.

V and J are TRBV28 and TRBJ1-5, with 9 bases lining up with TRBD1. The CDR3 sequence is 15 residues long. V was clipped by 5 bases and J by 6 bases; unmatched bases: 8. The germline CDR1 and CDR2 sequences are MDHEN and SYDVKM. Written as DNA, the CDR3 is TGTGCCAGCAGTCAATACAGGGGGCGCACTCAGCCCCAGCATTTT. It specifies CASSQYRGRTQPQHF.

The CDR3 loop is CASGRVGTDLTGELFF. For the CDR3, the DNA is TGTGCCAGCGGGCGCGTAGGGACAGACCTCACCGGGGAGCTGTTTTTT. The chain joins TRBV11-3 to TRBJ2-2; 7 positions agree with TRBD1. CDR1 and CDR2 from the germline V gene are SGHNT and YENEEA. The length of the CDR3 is 16 residues. Trimming took 8 bases from V and 4 from J; bases not matched to a gene: 13. The full variable domain, with the rest looked up from reference TRBV11-3 and TRBJ2-2, is EAGVVQSPRYKIIEKKQPVAFWCNPISGHNTLYWYLQNLGQGPELLIRYENEEAVDDSQLPKDRFSAERLKGVDSTLKIQPAELGDSAVYLCASGRVGTDLTGELFFGEGSRLTVL.

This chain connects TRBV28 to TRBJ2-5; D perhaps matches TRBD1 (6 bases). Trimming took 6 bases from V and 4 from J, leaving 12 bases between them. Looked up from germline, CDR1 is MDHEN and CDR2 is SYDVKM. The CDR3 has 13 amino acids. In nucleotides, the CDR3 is TGTGCCAGCAGAAAAACAGGGATAGAGACCCAGTACTTC. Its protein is CASRKTGIETQYF.

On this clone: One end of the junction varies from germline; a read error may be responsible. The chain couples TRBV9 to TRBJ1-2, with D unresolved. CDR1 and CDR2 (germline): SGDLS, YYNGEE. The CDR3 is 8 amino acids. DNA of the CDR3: TGTGCCAGCAGCGGCGGCTCTTTC. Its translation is CASSGGSF.

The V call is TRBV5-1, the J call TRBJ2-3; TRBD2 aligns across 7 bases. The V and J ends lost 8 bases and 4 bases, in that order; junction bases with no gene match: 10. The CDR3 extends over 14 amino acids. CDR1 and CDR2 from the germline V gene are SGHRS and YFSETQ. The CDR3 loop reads CASSRERPPDTQYF. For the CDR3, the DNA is TGCGCCAGTTCGCGGGAGCGGCCCCCAGATACGCAGTATTTT. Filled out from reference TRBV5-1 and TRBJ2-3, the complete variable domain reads KAGVTQTPRYLIKTRGQQVTLSCSPISGHRSVSWYQQTPGQGLQFLFEYFSETQRNKGNFPGRFSGRQFSNSRSEMNVSTLELGDSALYLCASSRERPPDTQYFGPGTRLTVL.

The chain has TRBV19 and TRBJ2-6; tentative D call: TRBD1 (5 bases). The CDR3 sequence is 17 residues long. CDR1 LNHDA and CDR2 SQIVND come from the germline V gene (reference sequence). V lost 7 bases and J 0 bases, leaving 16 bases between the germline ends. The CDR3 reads CASTSRTYLSGANVLTF. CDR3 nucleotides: TGTGCCAGTACCTCTCGGACATACCTCTCTGGGGCCAACGTCCTGACTTTC.

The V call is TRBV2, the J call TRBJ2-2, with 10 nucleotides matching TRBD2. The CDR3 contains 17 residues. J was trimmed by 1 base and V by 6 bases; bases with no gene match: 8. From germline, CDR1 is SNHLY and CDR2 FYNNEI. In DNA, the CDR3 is TGTGCCAGCAGAACCCCGACTAGCGGGTGGAACACCGGGGAGCTGTTTTTT. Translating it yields CASRTPTSGWNTGELFF.

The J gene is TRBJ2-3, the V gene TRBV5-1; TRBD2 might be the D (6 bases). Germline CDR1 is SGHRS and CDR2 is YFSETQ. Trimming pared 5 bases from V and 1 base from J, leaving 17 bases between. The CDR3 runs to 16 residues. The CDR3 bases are TGCGCCAGCAGTTTTATATCCGGGGGTGGCACAGATACGCAGTATTTT. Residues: CASSFISGGGTDTQYF. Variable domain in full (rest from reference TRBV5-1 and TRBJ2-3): KAGVTQTPRYLIKTRGQQVTLSCSPISGHRSVSWYQQTPGQGLQFLFEYFSETQRNKGNFPGRFSGRQFSNSRSEMNVSTLELGDSALYLCASSFISGGGTDTQYFGPGTRLTVL.

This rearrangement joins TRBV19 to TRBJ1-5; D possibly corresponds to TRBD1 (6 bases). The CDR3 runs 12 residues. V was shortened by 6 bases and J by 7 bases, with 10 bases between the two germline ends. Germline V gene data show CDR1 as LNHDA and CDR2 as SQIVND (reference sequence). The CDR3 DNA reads TGTGCCAGTAGACTAGGGGGACAGCCCCAGCATTTT. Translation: CASRLGGQPQHF. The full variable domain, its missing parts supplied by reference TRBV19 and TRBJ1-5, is DGGITQSPKYLFRKEGQNVTLSCEQNLNHDAMYWYRQDPGQGLRLIYYSQIVNDFQKGDIAEGYSVSREKKESFPLTVTSAQKNPTAFYLCASRLGGQPQHFGDGTRLSIL.

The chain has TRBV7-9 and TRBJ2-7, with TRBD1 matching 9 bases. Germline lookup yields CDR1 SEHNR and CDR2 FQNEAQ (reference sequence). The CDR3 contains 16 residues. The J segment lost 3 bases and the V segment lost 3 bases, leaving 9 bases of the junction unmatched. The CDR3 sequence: CASSLRGQGVHYEQYF. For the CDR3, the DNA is TGTGCCAGCAGCTTGCGGGGACAGGGAGTGCACTACGAGCAGTACTTC. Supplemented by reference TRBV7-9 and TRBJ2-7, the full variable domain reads DTGVSQNPRHKITKRGQNVTFRCDPISEHNRLYWYRQTLGQGPEFLTYFQNEAQLEKSRLLSDRFSAERPKGSFSTLEIQRTEQGDSAMYLCASSLRGQGVHYEQYFGPGTRLTVT.

The CDR3 loop reads CASSFSLDTQYF. CDR3 sequence (DNA): TGTGCCAGCAGTTTCTCCTTAGATACGCAGTATTTT. This chain uses TRBV27 with TRBJ2-3, with D uncertain. Trimming pared 3 bases from V and 5 bases from J, leaving 6 bases between. The germline CDR1 and CDR2 sequences are MNHEY and SMNVEV (reference sequence). The CDR3 contains 12 residues.

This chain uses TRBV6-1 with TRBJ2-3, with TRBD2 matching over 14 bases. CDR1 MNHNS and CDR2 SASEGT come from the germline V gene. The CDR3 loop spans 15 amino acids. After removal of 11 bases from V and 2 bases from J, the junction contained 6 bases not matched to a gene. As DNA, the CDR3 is TGTGCCGGTGGACTAGCGGGGGGTTTCACAGATACGCAGTATTTT. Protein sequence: CAGGLAGGFTDTQYF.

In DNA form, the CDR3 reads TGTGCCTGGAGTGTACGGGGAGGTACCCGGAACACTGAAGCTTTCTTT. Translated, it gives CAWSVRGGTRNTEAFF. The rearrangement uses TRBV30 and TRBJ1-1; D not certain. This CDR3 region has 16 residues. Per the germline V gene, CDR1 is GTSNPN and CDR2 is SVGIG (reference sequence). With 0 bases removed from V and 1 base from J, the gap between germline ends came to 15 bases.

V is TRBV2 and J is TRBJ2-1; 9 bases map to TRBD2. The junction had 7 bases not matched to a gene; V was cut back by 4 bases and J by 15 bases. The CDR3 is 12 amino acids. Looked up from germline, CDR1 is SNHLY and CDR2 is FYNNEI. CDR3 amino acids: CASSASGIIRFF. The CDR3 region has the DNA TGTGCCAGCAGTGCTAGCGGGATCATTCGGTTCTTC.

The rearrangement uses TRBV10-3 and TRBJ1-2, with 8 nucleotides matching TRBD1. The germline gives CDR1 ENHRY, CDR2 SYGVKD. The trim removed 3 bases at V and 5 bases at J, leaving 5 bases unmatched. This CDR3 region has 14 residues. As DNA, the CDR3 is TGTGCCATCAGTGAAGGCAGGGGGCAATATGGCTACACCTTC. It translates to CAISEGRGQYGYTF.

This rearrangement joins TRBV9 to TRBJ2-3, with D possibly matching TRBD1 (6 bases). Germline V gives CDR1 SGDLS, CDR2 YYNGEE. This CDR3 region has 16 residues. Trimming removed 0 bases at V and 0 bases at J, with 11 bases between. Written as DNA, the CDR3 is TGTGCCAGCAGCGTAGAGGGCAGGGGAAGCACAGATACGCAGTATTTT. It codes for CASSVEGRGSTDTQYF.

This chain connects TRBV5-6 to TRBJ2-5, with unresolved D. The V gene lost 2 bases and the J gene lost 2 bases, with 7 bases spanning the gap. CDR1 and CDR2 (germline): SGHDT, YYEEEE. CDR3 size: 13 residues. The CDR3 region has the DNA TGTGCCAGCAGCTTACTCCTACAAGAGACCCAGTACTTC. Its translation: CASSLLLQETQYF.

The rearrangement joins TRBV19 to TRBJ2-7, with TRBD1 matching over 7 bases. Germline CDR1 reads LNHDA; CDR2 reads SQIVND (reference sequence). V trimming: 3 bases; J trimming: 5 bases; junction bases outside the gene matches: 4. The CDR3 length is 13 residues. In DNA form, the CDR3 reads TGTGCCAGTAGTATCTTAGACAGGGACGAGCAGTACTTC. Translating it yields CASSILDRDEQYF.

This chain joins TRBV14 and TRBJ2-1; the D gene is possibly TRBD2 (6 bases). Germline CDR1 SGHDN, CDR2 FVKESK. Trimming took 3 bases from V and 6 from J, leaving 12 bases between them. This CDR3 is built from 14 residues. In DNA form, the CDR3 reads TGTGCCAGCAGCCATCTAGAGGGAGGCAATGAGCAGTTCTTC. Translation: CASSHLEGGNEQFF. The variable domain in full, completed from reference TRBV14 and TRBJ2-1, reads EAGVTQFPSHSVIEKGQTVTLRCDPISGHDNLYWYRRVMGKEIKFLLHFVKESKQDESGMPNNRFLAERTGGTYSTLKVQPAELEDSGVYFCASSHLEGGNEQFFGPGTRLTVL.

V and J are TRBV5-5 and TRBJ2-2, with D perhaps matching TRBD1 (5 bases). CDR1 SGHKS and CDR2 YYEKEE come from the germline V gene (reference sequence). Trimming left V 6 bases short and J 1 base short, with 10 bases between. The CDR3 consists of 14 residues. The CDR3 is CASTLDRNTGELFF. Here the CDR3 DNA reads TGTGCCAGCACCCTAGACAGGAACACCGGGGAGCTGTTTTTT.

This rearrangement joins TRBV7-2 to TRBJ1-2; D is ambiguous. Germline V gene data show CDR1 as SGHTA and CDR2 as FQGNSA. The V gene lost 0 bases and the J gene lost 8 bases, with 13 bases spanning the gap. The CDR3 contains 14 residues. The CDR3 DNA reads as TGTGCCAGCAGCTTAGCCCACTCCCGGCGGGGCTACACCTTC. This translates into CASSLAHSRRGYTF. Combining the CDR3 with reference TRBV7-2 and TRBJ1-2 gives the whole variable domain GAGVSQSPSNKVTEKGKDVELRCDPISGHTALYWYRQSLGQGLEFLIYFQGNSAPDKSGLPSDRFSAERTGGSVSTLTIQRTQQEDSAVYLCASSLAHSRRGYTFGSGTRLTVV.

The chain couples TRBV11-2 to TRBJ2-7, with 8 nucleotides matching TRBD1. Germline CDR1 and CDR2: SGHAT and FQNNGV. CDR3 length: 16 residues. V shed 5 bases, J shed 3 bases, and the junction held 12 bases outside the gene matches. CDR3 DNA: TGTGCCAGCAGCCCCCGGGACAGGAGTCTCTACTACGAGCAGTACTTC. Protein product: CASSPRDRSLYYEQYF.